This T cell receptor (beta chain) was sequenced for a study of T cells in tumors after PD-1 blockade. Study at large: Daily vismodegib 150 mg continued in a subset of anti-PD-1-treated patients. Mean per blood sample: 113,528 templates (about 21,000-290,000), 36,536 unique clonotypes.

Trimming pared 6 bases from V and 6 bases from J, leaving 15 bases between. CDR3 length: 15 amino acids. From germline, CDR1 is SGHVS and CDR2 FNYEAQ. Sequenced by immunoSEQ multiplex PCR; TCRdb stores in-frame clones only, minus some. The data show 60,000 or so clones, over 75% seen once. A word on this clone: Its target is unknown.

Study-level findings and limits: Some novel exhausted tumor clones appeared in pre-treatment blood, suggesting peripheral recruitment.

Sequences were derived from PBMCs, sampled before anti-PD-1 treatment. This sequence joins TRBV7-6 and TRBJ1-6; D is ambiguous. This clonotype was obtained from a human donor with basal cell carcinoma. The CDR3 DNA sequence: TGTGCCAGCAGTCAACATCAGACGGGTAATTCACCCCTCCACTTT. Translated: CASSQHQTGNSPLHF.